Included here is one TCR beta chain sequence, with context. Its specificity is not known. Sequencing used immunoSEQ multiplex PCR; TCRdb keeps in-frame clones, though not all of them. Of about 12,000 clones in the sample, approximately 79% were seen once. This sample stems from a study of PD-1 blockade in classical Hodgkin lymphoma. Study-level results: Patients with a complete response exhibited baseline diversity comparable to newly diagnosed patients. Differences between repertoires have undefined causes, possibly disease activity or prior therapy.

Germline lookup yields CDR1 SGHTA and CDR2 FQGNSA. CDR3 length equals 13 residues. Trimming removed 8 bases at V and 4 bases at J, with 12 bases between. Relapse was seen in all patients after autologous stem cell transplantation, and brentuximab vedotin exposure was variable. Researchers used magnetic negative selection to pull out pure CD4+ T cells from thawed PBMCs. The receptor comes from a human donor with classical Hodgkin lymphoma. The rearrangement uses TRBV7-2 and TRBJ2-4; possible D gene TRBD1, 5 bases. This specimen consisted of CD4+ T cells from blood, obtained at baseline. CDR3 coding DNA: TGTGCCAGCGGCCAGACAGTTAAAAACATTCAGTACTTC. This gives the protein CASGQTVKNIQYF.